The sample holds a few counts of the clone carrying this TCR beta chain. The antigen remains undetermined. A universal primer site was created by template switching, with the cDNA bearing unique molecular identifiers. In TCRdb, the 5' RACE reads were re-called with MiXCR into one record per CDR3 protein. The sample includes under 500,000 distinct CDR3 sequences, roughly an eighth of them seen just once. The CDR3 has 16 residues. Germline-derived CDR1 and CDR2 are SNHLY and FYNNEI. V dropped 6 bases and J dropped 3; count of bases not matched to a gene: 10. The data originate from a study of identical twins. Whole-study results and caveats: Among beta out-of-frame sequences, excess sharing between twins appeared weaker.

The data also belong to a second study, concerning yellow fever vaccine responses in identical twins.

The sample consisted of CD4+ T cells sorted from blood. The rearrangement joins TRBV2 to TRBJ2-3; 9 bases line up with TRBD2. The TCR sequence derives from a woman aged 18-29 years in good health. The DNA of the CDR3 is TGTGCCAGCAGAGTGGGGGCTAGCGGGAATACAGATACGCAGTATTTT. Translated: CASRVGASGNTDTQYF. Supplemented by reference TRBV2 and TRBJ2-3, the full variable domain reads EPEVTQTPSHQVTQMGQEVILRCVPISNHLYFYWYRQILGQKVEFLVSFYNNEISEKSEIFDDQFSVERPDGSNFTLKIRSTKLEDSAMYFCASRVGASGNTDTQYFGPGTRLTVL.